The 2 T cell receptor beta chains below come from one sample, sequenced in a study of early T cells in non-severe SARS-CoV-2 infection. In TCRdb, the 5' RACE reads were re-called with MiXCR into one record per CDR3 protein. The data show roughly 40,000 distinct CDR3 sequences, about 7% seen once. The source material was whole blood. Receptor source: an adult who was a healthcare worker with PCR-confirmed SARS-CoV-2 infection or an uninfected control (not recorded which).

CDR3 sequence reads: CASSLALLVPDESYNEQFF. The CDR3 coding sequence is TGCGCCAGCAGCTTGGCTCTCCTGGTCCCAGACGAATCCTACAATGAGCAGTTCTTC. The chain joins TRBV5-1 to TRBJ2-1; the D is unclear. Trimming removed 0 bases at V and 1 base at J, with 20 bases between. Germline V gives CDR1 SGHRS, CDR2 YFSETQ. The CDR3 runs 19 residues.

J is TRBJ2-5 and V is TRBV29-1, with 10 nucleotides matching TRBD1. The J segment lost 3 bases and the V segment lost 6 bases, leaving 1 base of the junction unmatched. This CDR3 is 12 amino acids long. CDR1 and CDR2 (germline): SQVTM, ANQGSEA. The CDR3 loop reads CSVGQGEETQYF. In nucleotides, the CDR3 is TGCAGCGTCGGACAGGGGGAAGAGACCCAGTACTTC.